This T cell receptor (beta chain) was recorded in a study of human T cells and chemical hapten exposure. Time point described: patch test 2, 6 weeks after DPC sensitization. Regarding treatment: therapeutic diphenylcyclopropenone sensitization with weekly scalp DPC. This clonotype was seen repeatedly, ten times or more. Its target is not known. TCRdb re-derived calls from the RACE reads in MiXCR, one entry per CDR3 protein. This table has about 89,000 distinct CDR3 sequences, approximately 10% appearing once. General study findings and limits: TCRs at high frequency, those above 1 in 1000, did not change with DPC sensitization.

The clonotype comes from a man aged 40-49 years with alopecia areata. Some clones in this sample may be carry-over from other donors' samples. The input for sequencing was whole blood, taken in connection with sensitization to the hapten diphenylcyclopropenone (DPC).

CDR3: CASSLGTGTGVNQPQHF. The CDR3 nucleotides read TGTGCCAGCAGCTTGGGCACTGGGACAGGGGTAAATCAGCCCCAGCATTTT. The V call is TRBV5-4, the J call TRBJ1-5; 10 bases agree with TRBD1. Germline values: CDR1 SGHNT, CDR2 YYREEE (reference sequence). The V and J ends lost 0 bases and 4 bases, in that order; junction bases with no gene match: 7. The CDR3 runs 17 residues.